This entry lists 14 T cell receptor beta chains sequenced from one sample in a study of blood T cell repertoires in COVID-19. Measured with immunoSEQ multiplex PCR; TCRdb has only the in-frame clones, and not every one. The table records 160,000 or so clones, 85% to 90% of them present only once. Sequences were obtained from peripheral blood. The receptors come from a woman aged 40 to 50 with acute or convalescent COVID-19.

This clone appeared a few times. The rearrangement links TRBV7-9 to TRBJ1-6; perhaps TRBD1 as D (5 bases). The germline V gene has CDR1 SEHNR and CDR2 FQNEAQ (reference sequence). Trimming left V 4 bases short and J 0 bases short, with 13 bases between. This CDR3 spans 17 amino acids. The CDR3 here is CASSSPGQTSYNSPLHF. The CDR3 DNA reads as TGTGCCAGCAGCTCCCCCGGACAAACCTCCTATAATTCACCCCTCCACTTT.

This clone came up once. CDR3 coding DNA: TGTGCCTGGAAGTATCCAACAGGGTCTAATTCACCCCTCCACTTT. Protein sequence: CAWKYPTGSNSPLHF. The rearrangement joins TRBV30 to TRBJ1-6; possibly TRBD1 for D (6 bases). The CDR3 has 15 amino acids. The germline V and J ends were trimmed by 4 bases and 6 bases, with 16 bases remaining between them. CDR1 is GTSNPN and CDR2 is SVGIG in the germline V gene (reference sequence).

CDR3 DNA: TGCGCCGGAAAGACAGTTTATGGCTACACCTTC. It specifies CAGKTVYGYTF. This chain connects TRBV5-1 to TRBJ1-2; tentative D call: TRBD1 (5 bases). The germline gives CDR1 SGHRS, CDR2 YFSETQ. With 10 bases removed from V and 5 bases from J, the gap between germline ends came to 12 bases. The CDR3 runs to 11 residues.

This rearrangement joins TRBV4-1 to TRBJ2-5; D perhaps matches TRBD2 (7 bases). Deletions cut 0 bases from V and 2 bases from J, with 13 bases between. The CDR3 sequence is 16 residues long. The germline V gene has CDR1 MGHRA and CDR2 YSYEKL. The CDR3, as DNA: TGCGCCAGCAGCCAAGAAGGGGGGGCCCTACAAGAGACCCAGTACTTC. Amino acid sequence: CASSQEGGALQETQYF.

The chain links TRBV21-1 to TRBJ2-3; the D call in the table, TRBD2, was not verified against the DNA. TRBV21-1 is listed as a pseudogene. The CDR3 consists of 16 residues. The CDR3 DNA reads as TGTGCCAGCAGCAAATCAGGACTAGCGGGGACAGATACGCAGTATTTT. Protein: CASSKSGLAGTDTQYF.

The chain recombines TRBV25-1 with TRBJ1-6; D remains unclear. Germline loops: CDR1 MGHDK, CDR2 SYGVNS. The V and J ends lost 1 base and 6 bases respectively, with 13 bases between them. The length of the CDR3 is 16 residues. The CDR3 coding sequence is TGTGCCAGCAGTGAATTAAAAAGCCACTCTAATTCACCCCTCCACTTT. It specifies CASSELKSHSNSPLHF.

CDR3 in amino acids: CASSHPRGTPGGNEQFF. The CDR3 DNA follows: TGTGCCAGCAGCCATCCCCGGGGGACCCCTGGGGGTAATGAGCAGTTCTTC. The V gene is TRBV9, the J gene TRBJ2-1, with D tentatively TRBD2 (6 bases). Germline V lookup: CDR1 SGDLS, CDR2 YYNGEE. This CDR3 comprises 17 residues. V was shortened by 4 bases and J by 7 bases, with 24 bases between the two germline ends. The full variable domain, completed using reference TRBV9 and TRBJ2-1, is DSGVTQTPKHLITATGQRVTLRCSPRSGDLSVYWYQQSLDQGLQFLIQYYNGEERAKGNILERFSAQQFPDLHSELNLSSLELGDSALYFCASSHPRGTPGGNEQFFGPGTRLTVL.

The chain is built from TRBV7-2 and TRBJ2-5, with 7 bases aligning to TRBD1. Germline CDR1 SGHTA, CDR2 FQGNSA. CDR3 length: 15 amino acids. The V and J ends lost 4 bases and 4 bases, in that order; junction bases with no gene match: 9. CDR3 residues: CASSSTGMRRETQYF. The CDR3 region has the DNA TGTGCCAGCAGCTCGACAGGGATGCGGCGAGAGACCCAGTACTTC. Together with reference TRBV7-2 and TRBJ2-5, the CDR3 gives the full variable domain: GAGVSQSPSNKVTEKGKDVELRCDPISGHTALYWYRQSLGQGLEFLIYFQGNSAPDKSGLPSDRFSAERTGGSVSTLTIQRTQQEDSAVYLCASSSTGMRRETQYFGPGTRLLVL.

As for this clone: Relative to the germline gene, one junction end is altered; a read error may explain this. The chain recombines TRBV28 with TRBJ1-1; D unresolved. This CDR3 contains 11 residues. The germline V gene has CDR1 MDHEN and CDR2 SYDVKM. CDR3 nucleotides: TGTGCCACCACTAACCGGAGGAGAGGGTATTTT. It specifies CATTNRRRGYF.

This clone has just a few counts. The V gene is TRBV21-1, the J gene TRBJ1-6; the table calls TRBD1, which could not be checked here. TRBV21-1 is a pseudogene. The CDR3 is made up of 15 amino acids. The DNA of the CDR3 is TGTGCCAGCACGCATGGACAGTATGATAATTCACCCCTCCACTTT. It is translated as CASTHGQYDNSPLHF.

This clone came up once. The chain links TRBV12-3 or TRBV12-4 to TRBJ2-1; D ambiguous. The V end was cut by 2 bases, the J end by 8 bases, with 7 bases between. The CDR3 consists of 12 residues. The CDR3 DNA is TGTGCCAGCAGTTTAATTTTATATGAGCAGTTCTTC. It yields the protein CASSLILYEQFF.

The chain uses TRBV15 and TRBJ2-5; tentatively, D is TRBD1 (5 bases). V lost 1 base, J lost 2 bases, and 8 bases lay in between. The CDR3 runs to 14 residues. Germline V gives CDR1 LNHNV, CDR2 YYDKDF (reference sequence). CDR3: CATSRVREQETQYF. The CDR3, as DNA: TGTGCCACCAGCAGAGTCAGGGAACAAGAGACCCAGTACTTC.

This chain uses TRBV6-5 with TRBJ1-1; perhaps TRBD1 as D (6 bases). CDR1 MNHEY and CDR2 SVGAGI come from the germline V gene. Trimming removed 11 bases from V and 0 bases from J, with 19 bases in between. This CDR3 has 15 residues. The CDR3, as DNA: TGTGCCGCACAGGGCCGGGAAAGAATGAACACTGAAGCTTTCTTT. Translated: CAAQGRERMNTEAFF.

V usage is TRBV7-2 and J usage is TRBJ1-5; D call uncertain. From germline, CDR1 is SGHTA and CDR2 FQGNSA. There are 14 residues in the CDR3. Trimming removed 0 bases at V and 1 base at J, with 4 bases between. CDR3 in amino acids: CASSLAGSNQPQHF. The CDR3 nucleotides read TGTGCCAGCAGCTTAGCCGGGAGCAATCAGCCCCAGCATTTT.